The 27 T cell receptor beta chains reported below all come from one sample, sequenced in a study of blood T cell repertoires in COVID-19. Only in-frame clones appear in the TCRdb table, and some are missing; sequencing was by immunoSEQ multiplex PCR. The data contain 200,000 to 300,000 clones, around 90% of them singletons. Sample: PBMCs or T cells enriched from blood (not recorded which). The receptors come from a woman aged 40 to 49 who had been exposed to COVID-19.

This clone was detected only a few times. The rearrangement links TRBV25-1 to TRBJ2-1; 8 bases agree with TRBD2. The germline V gene has CDR1 MGHDK and CDR2 SYGVNS. V lost 4 bases to trimming and J lost 7 bases; unmatched junction nucleotides: 15. The CDR3 is 17 amino acids. The CDR3 loop is CASSGGLAGSARNEQFF. CDR3 in DNA: TGTGCCAGCAGTGGTGGGTTAGCGGGATCAGCTAGAAATGAGCAGTTCTTC.

The rearrangement joins TRBV19 to TRBJ2-7; D is perhaps TRBD1 (6 bases). CDR3 length: 15 amino acids. V was pared by 6 bases and J by 5 bases, with 20 bases between. Germline CDR1 reads LNHDA; CDR2 reads SQIVND (reference sequence). CDR3 sequence reads: CASSPKPGQKNEQYV. DNA of the CDR3: TGTGCCAGTAGCCCTAAACCGGGACAAAAAAACGAGCAGTACGTC.

The V call is TRBV18, the J call TRBJ2-3; 14 nucleotides match TRBD2. The CDR3 sequence is 15 residues long. Germline V gene data show CDR1 as KGHSH and CDR2 as LQKENI. V dropped 6 bases and J dropped 6; count of bases not matched to a gene: 5. The CDR3 nucleotides are TGTGCCAGCTCTCCGACTAGCGGGGGGGCGGATACGCAGTATTTT. It translates to CASSPTSGGADTQYF.

This clone was counted once. The chain carries TRBV6-5 and TRBJ2-7, with 11 bases identical to TRBD2. Germline V gene lookup returns CDR1 MNHEY and CDR2 SVGAGI. The CDR3 consists of 15 residues. V shed 2 bases and J 3 bases; nucleotides not matched to a gene: 3. CDR3 sequence reads: CASSYASGGSYEQYF. CDR3 coding DNA: TGTGCCAGCAGTTACGCTAGCGGGGGGAGCTACGAGCAGTACTTC.

This clone was detected a few times. V and J are TRBV2 and TRBJ2-5; D remains unclear. The CDR3 sequence is 14 residues long. Trimming shortened V by 4 bases and J by 1 base, and 10 bases separated the two germline ends. Germline V gene data show CDR1 as SNHLY and CDR2 as FYNNEI. CDR3 sequence: CASSVRASQETQYF. The DNA of the CDR3 is TGTGCCAGCAGTGTGCGCGCTAGCCAAGAGACCCAGTACTTC.

The chain recombines TRBV30 with TRBJ2-1; tentative D call: TRBD2 (6 bases). Germline CDR1 is GTSNPN and CDR2 is SVGIG (reference sequence). This CDR3 contains 16 residues. V lost 3 bases to trimming and J lost 8 bases, with 23 bases between them. The CDR3 nucleotides are TGTGCCTGGAGCGGTGAAGAAGCGGAGGGCCTCTATGAGCAGTTCTTC. The encoded protein is CAWSGEEAEGLYEQFF. The variable domain in full, with the rest retrieved from reference TRBV30 and TRBJ2-1, is SQTIHQWPATLVQPVGSPLSLECTVEGTSNPNLYWYRQAAGRGLQLLFYSVGIGQISSEVPQNLSASRPQDRQFILSSKKLLLSDSGFYLCAWSGEEAEGLYEQFFGPGTRLTVL.

This clone has just one count. This sequence joins TRBV11-3 and TRBJ2-3; 9 bases are shared with TRBD2. The CDR3 has 16 residues. V lost 4 bases, J lost 3 bases, and 8 bases stayed unmatched. CDR1 SGHNT and CDR2 YENEEA come from the germline V gene. The CDR3 sequence: CASSSIAGALTDTQYF. The DNA of the CDR3 is TGTGCCAGCAGCTCTATAGCGGGAGCCCTTACAGATACGCAGTATTTT.

The rearrangement links TRBV7-2 to TRBJ1-5; TRBD1 aligns across 8 bases. CDR1 SGHTA and CDR2 FQGNSA come from the germline V gene. This CDR3 spans 15 amino acids. The V gene end was trimmed by 6 bases and the J gene end by 1 base; junction bases not matched to a gene: 5. For the CDR3, the DNA is TGTGCCAGCAGTTCAGACAGGGGAAGCAATCAGCCCCAGCATTTT. This encodes CASSSDRGSNQPQHF.

The chain employs TRBV18 and TRBJ2-3; D perhaps matches TRBD1 (5 bases). The CDR3 totals 14 residues. The V gene's germline CDR1 is KGHSH and CDR2 LQKENI. The germline V and J ends were trimmed by 6 bases and 2 bases, with 12 bases remaining between them. CDR3 amino acids: CASSPQGYTDTQYF. The DNA of the CDR3 is TGTGCCAGCTCTCCCCAGGGCTACACAGATACGCAGTATTTT.

The chain carries TRBV3-1 (or the pseudogene TRBV3-2) and TRBJ2-5, with TRBD2 matching over 8 bases. The V gene's germline CDR1 is LGHDT and CDR2 YNNKEL (reference sequence). The CDR3 spans 17 residues. After removal of 1 base from V and 2 bases from J, the junction contained 9 bases not matched to a gene. The CDR3 here is CASSQGSGRANQETQYF. CDR3 DNA sequence: TGTGCCAGCAGCCAAGGTTCCGGGAGGGCAAATCAAGAGACCCAGTACTTC.

The chain carries TRBV7-9 and TRBJ1-1; tentatively, D is TRBD1 (5 bases). Germline V gives CDR1 SEHNR, CDR2 FQNEAQ (reference sequence). Trimming stripped 2 bases from V and 6 bases from J, with 16 bases between. CDR3 length equals 15 residues. The CDR3 DNA follows: TGTGCCAGCAGCTTAACGGAGACAGTTTTAGCTGAAGCTTTCTTT. This gives the protein CASSLTETVLAEAFF.

The chain uses TRBV7-9 and TRBJ2-3; D is ambiguous. Between the trimmed V and J ends, which lost 7 bases and 2 bases, there was a span of 25 bases. Germline-derived CDR1 and CDR2 are SEHNR and FQNEAQ (reference sequence). This CDR3 has 18 residues. CDR3 coding DNA: TGTGCCAGCACCCCAAGTTTGAGCCTCGCAAGCGACACAGATACGCAGTATTTT. Its translation: CASTPSLSLASDTDTQYF. The whole variable domain, filled in from reference TRBV7-9 and TRBJ2-3, reads DTGVSQNPRHKITKRGQNVTFRCDPISEHNRLYWYRQTLGQGPEFLTYFQNEAQLEKSRLLSDRFSAERPKGSFSTLEIQRTEQGDSAMYLCASTPSLSLASDTDTQYFGPGTRLTVL.

This rearrangement joins TRBV6-1 to TRBJ1-3, with TRBD1 as a possible D gene (5 bases). CDR1 is MNHNS, CDR2 SASEGT, per germline. CDR3 size: 17 residues. The V gene lost 3 bases and the J gene lost 0 bases, with 15 bases spanning the gap. The CDR3 region is CASSEHMTANSGNTIYF. The CDR3 DNA sequence: TGTGCCAGCAGTGAGCACATGACAGCTAACTCTGGAAACACCATATATTTT.

About this clone: The sample carries other DNA sequences with the same CDR3. The gene calls are TRBV9 and TRBJ2-1; the match to TRBD2 covers 11 bases. V shed 0 bases, J shed 7 bases, and the junction held 3 bases outside the gene matches. The germline V gene has CDR1 SGDLS and CDR2 YYNGEE. The CDR3 has 15 residues. CDR3 coding DNA: TGTGCCAGCAGCGTAGTACTAGCGGGAGTGAATGAGCAGTTCTTC. Protein sequence: CASSVVLAGVNEQFF.

CDR3 nucleotides: TGTGCCAGCAGTTTATTGCGCAGGGGGCGAGGTGGCTACACCTTC. Residues: CASSLLRRGRGGYTF. The chain uses TRBV27 and TRBJ1-2; 8 bases are shared with TRBD1. Germline V CDR1 and CDR2: MNHEY, SMNVEV (reference sequence). CDR3 size: 15 residues. After removal of 1 base from V and 7 bases from J, the junction contained 8 bases not matched to a gene.

This clone has only one observation. The genes are TRBV6-2 or TRBV6-3 and TRBJ1-5, with D unclear. V was clipped by 1 base and J by 6 bases, with 7 bases between them. The germline V gene encodes CDR1 MNHEY and CDR2 SVGEGT. CDR3 length: 13 residues. As DNA, the CDR3 is TGTGCCAGCAGTTACTTCGCGGGTCAGCCCCAGCATTTT. Amino acid sequence: CASSYFAGQPQHF.

The rearrangement links TRBV12-3 or TRBV12-4 to TRBJ1-1; TRBD1 might be the D (6 bases). The CDR3 loop spans 13 amino acids. V dropped 0 bases and J dropped 11 bases, with 13 bases sitting between them. CDR3 nucleotide sequence: TGTGCCAGCAGTTTAGCAGGGGCCGGACAGGCTTTCTTT. Encoded protein: CASSLAGAGQAFF.

The chain carries TRBV3-1 (or the pseudogene TRBV3-2) and TRBJ1-3; the D is unclear. This CDR3 contains 15 residues. V lost 6 bases and J lost 0, with 12 bases in between. Germline V lookup: CDR1 LGHDT, CDR2 YNNKEL (reference sequence). The CDR3 is CASSPEGTSGNTIYF. The CDR3, as DNA: TGTGCCAGCAGTCCAGAGGGAACCTCTGGAAACACCATATATTTT.

The rearrangement links TRBV5-4 to TRBJ1-6; 9 nucleotides agree with TRBD1. CDR1 SGHNT and CDR2 YYREEE come from the germline V gene (reference sequence). The length of the CDR3 is 16 residues. V shed 0 bases and J 7 bases; nucleotides not matched to a gene: 5. CDR3 DNA sequence: TGTGCCAGCAGCTTGGCTGGACAGGGGCGGAATTCACCCCTCCACTTT. It encodes CASSLAGQGRNSPLHF. Full variable domain (remainder filled in from reference TRBV5-4 and TRBJ1-6): ETGVTQSPTHLIKTRGQQVTLRCSSQSGHNTVSWYQQALGQGPQFIFQYYREEENGRGNFPPRFSGLQFPNYSSELNVNALELDDSALYLCASSLAGQGRNSPLHFGNGTRLTVT.

The gene calls are TRBV29-1 and TRBJ2-7, with D possibly TRBD1 on 6 matching bases. The CDR3 has 13 residues. Germline V gives CDR1 SQVTM, CDR2 ANQGSEA. With 7 bases removed from V and 3 bases from J, the gap between germline ends came to 16 bases. The CDR3 bases are TGCAGCGCGGTAGGGGGTTCCAGCTACGAGCAGTACGTC. Its translation is CSAVGGSSYEQYV.

This clone is a singleton in its sample. The chain is built from TRBV15 and TRBJ1-5; D not resolved. Germline values: CDR1 LNHNV, CDR2 YYDKDF (reference sequence). The CDR3 is made up of 13 amino acids. The V gene lost 0 bases and the J gene lost 6 bases, with 6 bases spanning the gap. The CDR3 region is CATSRDKSQPQHF. CDR3 in DNA: TGTGCCACCAGCAGAGATAAATCTCAGCCCCAGCATTTT.

V is TRBV6-5 and J is TRBJ1-5, with D maybe TRBD1 (6 bases). Trimming stripped 5 bases from V and 7 bases from J, with 18 bases between. Germline values: CDR1 MNHEY, CDR2 SVGAGI. This CDR3 spans 15 amino acids. CDR3: CASSLGQNAGQPQHF. The CDR3 DNA reads as TGTGCCAGCAGTCTCGGACAGAACGCCGGGCAGCCCCAGCATTTT.

The genes are TRBV28 and TRBJ1-4; TRBD1 might be the D (5 bases). The CDR3 has 16 residues. The V and J ends lost 6 bases and 2 bases respectively, with 16 bases between them. CDR1 is MDHEN, CDR2 SYDVKM, per germline. CDR3 sequence: CASSSTSTETNEKLFF. The CDR3 coding sequence is TGTGCCAGCAGCTCCACCTCGACAGAGACTAATGAAAAACTGTTTTTT.

The genes are TRBV30 and TRBJ1-5, with 7 bases lining up with TRBD1. Germline V gene lookup returns CDR1 GTSNPN and CDR2 SVGIG (reference sequence). The junction had 13 bases not matched to a gene; V was cut back by 3 bases and J by 2 bases. The CDR3 consists of 17 residues. The CDR3 loop is CAWRARQGRRGNQPQHF. DNA of the CDR3: TGTGCCTGGAGGGCCCGACAGGGCCGCAGGGGCAATCAGCCCCAGCATTTT.

The rearrangement links TRBV29-1 to TRBJ1-2; no firm D call. Germline V gives CDR1 SQVTM, CDR2 ANQGSEA. CDR3 length: 12 amino acids. V lost 8 bases and J lost 7, with 17 bases in between. The CDR3 reads CSMFYGGGGYTF. The CDR3 bases are TGCAGCATGTTCTACGGCGGCGGTGGCTACACCTTC. Together with reference TRBV29-1 and TRBJ1-2, the CDR3 gives the full variable domain: SAVISQKPSRDICQRGTSLTIQCQVDSQVTMMFWYRQQPGQSLTLIATANQGSEATYESGFVIDKFPISRPNLTFSTLTVSNMSPEDSSIYLCSMFYGGGGYTFGSGTRLTVV.

Note on this clone: Other DNA sequences in the sample encode the same CDR3. The V gene is TRBV6-5, the J gene TRBJ1-5; 8 bases align to TRBD1. The CDR3 runs to 15 residues. The trim removed 0 bases at V and 6 bases at J, leaving 4 bases unmatched. CDR1 is MNHEY and CDR2 is SVGAGI in the germline V gene. CDR3: CASSYSGQGGQPQHF. CDR3 DNA sequence: TGTGCCAGCAGTTACTCCGGACAGGGAGGTCAGCCCCAGCATTTT.

J is TRBJ1-2 and V is TRBV5-1; D call uncertain. V dropped 5 bases and J dropped 3 bases, with 11 bases sitting between them. The CDR3 is made up of 13 amino acids. CDR1 is SGHRS and CDR2 is YFSETQ in the germline V gene. The CDR3 sequence: CASSRSQDYGYTF. DNA for the CDR3: TGCGCCAGCAGTCGATCCCAGGACTATGGCTACACCTTC.